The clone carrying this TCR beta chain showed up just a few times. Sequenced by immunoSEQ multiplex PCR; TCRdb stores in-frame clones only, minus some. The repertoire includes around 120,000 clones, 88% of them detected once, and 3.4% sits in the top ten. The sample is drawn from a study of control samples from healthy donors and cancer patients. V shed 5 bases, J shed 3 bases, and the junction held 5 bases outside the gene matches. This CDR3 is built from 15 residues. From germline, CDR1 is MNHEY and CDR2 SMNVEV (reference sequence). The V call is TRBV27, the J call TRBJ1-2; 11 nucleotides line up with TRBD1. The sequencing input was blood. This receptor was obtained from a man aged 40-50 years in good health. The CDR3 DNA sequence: TGTGCCAGCAGTCAGGGACAGGGGGGCCACTATGGCTACACCTTC. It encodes CASSQGQGGHYGYTF.